The T cell receptor (beta chain) described here comes from a study of brain T cells in children with intractable seizures. Here immunoSEQ multiplex PCR was the method, and the copy in TCRdb shows in-frame clones only, minus some. The sample lists 50,000 to 75,000 clones, around 96% occurring once. From germline, CDR1 is MNHEY and CDR2 SMNVEV (reference sequence). This CDR3 comprises 13 residues. V gave up 6 bases and J gave up 4 bases, with 12 bases separating them. Surgery cases with the highest brain T cell transcript signatures were chosen for sequencing. Specimen: peripheral blood, collected at surgery. V usage is TRBV27 and J usage is TRBJ1-1; D is ambiguous. The sequence came from a boy in the first two years of life with focal cortical dysplasia and intractable seizures. CDR3 nucleotide sequence: TGTGCCAGCAGACTGGGAGGATCCACTGAAGCTTTCTTT. Protein product: CASRLGGSTEAFF.